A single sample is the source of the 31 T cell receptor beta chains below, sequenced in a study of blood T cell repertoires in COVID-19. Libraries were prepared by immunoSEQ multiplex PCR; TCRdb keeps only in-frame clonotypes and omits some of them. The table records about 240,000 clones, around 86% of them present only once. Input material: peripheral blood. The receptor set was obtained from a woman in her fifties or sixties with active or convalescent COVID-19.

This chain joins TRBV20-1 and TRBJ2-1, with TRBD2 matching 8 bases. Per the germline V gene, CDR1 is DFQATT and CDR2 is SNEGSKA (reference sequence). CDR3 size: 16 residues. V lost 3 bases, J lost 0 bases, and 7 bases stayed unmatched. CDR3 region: CSASELAGGSYNEQFF. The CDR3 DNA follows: TGCAGTGCTAGTGAGCTAGCGGGCGGCTCCTACAATGAGCAGTTCTTC.

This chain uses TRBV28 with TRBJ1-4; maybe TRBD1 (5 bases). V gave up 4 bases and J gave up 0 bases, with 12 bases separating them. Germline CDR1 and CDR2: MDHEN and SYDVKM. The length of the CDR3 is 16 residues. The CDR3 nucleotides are TGTGCCAGCAGTTCTCCCCGACAGTCAACTAATGAAAAACTGTTTTTT. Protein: CASSSPRQSTNEKLFF. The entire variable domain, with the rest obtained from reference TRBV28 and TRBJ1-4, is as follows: DVKVTQSSRYLVKRTGEKVFLECVQDMDHENMFWYRQDPGLGLRLIYFSYDVKMKEKGDIPEGYSVSREKKERFSLILESASTNQTSMYLCASSSPRQSTNEKLFFGSGTQLSVL.

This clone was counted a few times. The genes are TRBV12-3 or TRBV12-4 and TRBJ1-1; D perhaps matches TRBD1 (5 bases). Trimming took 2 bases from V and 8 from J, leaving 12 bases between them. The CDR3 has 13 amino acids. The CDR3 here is CASSLQVGGEAFF. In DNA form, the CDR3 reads TGTGCCAGCAGTTTACAGGTCGGGGGGGAAGCTTTCTTT.

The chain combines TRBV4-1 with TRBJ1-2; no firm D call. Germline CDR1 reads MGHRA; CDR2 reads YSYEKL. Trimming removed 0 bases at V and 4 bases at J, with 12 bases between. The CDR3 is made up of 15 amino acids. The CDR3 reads CASSQDFSGSYGYTF. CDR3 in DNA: TGCGCCAGCAGCCAAGATTTCTCCGGTTCCTATGGCTACACCTTC.

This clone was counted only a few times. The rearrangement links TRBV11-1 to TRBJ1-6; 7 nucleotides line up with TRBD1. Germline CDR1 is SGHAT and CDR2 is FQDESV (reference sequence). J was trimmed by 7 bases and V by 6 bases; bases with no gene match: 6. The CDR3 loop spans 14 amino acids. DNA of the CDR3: TGTGCCAGCAGTTCTAACAGGGGCAATTCACCCCTCCACTTT. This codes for CASSSNRGNSPLHF. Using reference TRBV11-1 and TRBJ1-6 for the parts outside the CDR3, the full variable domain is EAEVAQSPRYKITEKSQAVAFWCDPISGHATLYWYRQILGQGPELLVQFQDESVVDDSQLPKDRFSAERLKGVDSTLKIQPAELGDSAMYLCASSSNRGNSPLHFGNGTRLTVT.

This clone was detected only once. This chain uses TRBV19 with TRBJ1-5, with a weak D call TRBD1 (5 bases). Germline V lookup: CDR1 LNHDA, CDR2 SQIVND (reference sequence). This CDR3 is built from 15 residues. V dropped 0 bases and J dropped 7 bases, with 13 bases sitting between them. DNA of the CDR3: TGTGCCAGTAGTATAGATAGCGGGGCAGGACAGCCCCAGCATTTT. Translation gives CASSIDSGAGQPQHF. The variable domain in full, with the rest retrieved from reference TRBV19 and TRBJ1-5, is DGGITQSPKYLFRKEGQNVTLSCEQNLNHDAMYWYRQDPGQGLRLIYYSQIVNDFQKGDIAEGYSVSREKKESFPLTVTSAQKNPTAFYLCASSIDSGAGQPQHFGDGTRLSIL.

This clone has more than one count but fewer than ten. CDR3 in amino acids: CASSNVQGVLQAFF. Here the CDR3 DNA reads TGTGCCAGTAGTAATGTACAGGGGGTTCTCCAAGCTTTCTTT. V usage is TRBV19 and J usage is TRBJ1-1; 8 bases fit TRBD1. V lost 4 bases to trimming and J lost 9 bases; unmatched junction nucleotides: 10. Germline-derived CDR1 and CDR2 are LNHDA and SQIVND (reference sequence). The CDR3 loop spans 14 amino acids.

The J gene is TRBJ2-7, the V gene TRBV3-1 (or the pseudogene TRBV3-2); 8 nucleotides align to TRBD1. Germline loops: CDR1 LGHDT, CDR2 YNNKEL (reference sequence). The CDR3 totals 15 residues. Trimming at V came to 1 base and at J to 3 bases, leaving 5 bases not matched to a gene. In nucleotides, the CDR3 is TGTGCCAGCAGCCAAGGCCCCGGACAGGGCTACGAGCAGTACTTC. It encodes CASSQGPGQGYEQYF.

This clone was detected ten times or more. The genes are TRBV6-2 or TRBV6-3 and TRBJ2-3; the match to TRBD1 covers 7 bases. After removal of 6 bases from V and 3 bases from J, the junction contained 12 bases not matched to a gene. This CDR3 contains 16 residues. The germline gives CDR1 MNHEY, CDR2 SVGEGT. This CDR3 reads CASSLNRDSGTDTQYF. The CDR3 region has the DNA TGTGCCAGCAGCCTCAACCGGGACAGTGGTACAGATACGCAGTATTTT.

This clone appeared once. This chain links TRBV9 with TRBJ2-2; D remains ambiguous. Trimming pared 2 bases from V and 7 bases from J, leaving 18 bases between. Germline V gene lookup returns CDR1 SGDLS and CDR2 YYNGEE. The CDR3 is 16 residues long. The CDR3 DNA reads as TGTGCCAGCAGCGTTCAAAACACAGCTGGTGACGGGGAGCTGTTTTTT. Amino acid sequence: CASSVQNTAGDGELFF. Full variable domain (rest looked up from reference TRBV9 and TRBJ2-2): DSGVTQTPKHLITATGQRVTLRCSPRSGDLSVYWYQQSLDQGLQFLIQYYNGEERAKGNILERFSAQQFPDLHSELNLSSLELGDSALYFCASSVQNTAGDGELFFGEGSRLTVL.

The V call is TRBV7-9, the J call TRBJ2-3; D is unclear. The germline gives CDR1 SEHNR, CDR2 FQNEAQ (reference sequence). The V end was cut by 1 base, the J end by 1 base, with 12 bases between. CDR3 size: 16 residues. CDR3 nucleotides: TGTGCCAGCAGCTTAGGACTTCTAGGTGGCACAGATACGCAGTATTTT. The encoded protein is CASSLGLLGGTDTQYF. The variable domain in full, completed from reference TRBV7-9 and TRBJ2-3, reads DTGVSQNPRHKITKRGQNVTFRCDPISEHNRLYWYRQTLGQGPEFLTYFQNEAQLEKSRLLSDRFSAERPKGSFSTLEIQRTEQGDSAMYLCASSLGLLGGTDTQYFGPGTRLTVL.

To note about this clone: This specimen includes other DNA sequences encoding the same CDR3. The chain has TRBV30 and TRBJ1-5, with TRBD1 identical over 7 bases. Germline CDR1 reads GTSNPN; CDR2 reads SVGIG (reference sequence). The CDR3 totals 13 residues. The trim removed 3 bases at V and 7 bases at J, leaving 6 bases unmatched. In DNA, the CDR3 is TGTGCCTGGAGCAGACAGGGCGACCAGCCCCAGCATTTT. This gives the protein CAWSRQGDQPQHF.

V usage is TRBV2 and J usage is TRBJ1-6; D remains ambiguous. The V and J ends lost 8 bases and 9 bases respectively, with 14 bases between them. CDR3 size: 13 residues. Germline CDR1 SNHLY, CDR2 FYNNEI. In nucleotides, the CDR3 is TGTGCCAGCCTCGAGAGGCAATCTTCACCCCTCCACTTT. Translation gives CASLERQSSPLHF.

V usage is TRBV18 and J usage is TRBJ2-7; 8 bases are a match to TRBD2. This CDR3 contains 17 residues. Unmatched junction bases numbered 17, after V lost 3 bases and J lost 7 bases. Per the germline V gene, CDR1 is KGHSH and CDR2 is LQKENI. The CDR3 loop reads CASSPLSGGTLSREQYF. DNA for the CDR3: TGTGCCAGCTCACCCCTCAGCGGGGGTACTCTTAGTAGGGAGCAGTACTTC.

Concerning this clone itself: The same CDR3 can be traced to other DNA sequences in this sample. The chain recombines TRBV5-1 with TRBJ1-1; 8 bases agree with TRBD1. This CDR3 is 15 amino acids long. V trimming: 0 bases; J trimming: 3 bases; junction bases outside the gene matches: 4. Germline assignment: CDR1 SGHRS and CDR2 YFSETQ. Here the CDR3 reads CASSLVATGDTEAFF. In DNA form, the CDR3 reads TGCGCCAGCAGCTTGGTAGCGACAGGGGACACTGAAGCTTTCTTT.

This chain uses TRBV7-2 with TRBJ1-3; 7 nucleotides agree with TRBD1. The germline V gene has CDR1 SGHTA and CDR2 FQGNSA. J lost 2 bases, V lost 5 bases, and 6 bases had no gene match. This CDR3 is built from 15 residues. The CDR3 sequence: CASSARQGPGNTIYF. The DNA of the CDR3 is TGTGCCAGCAGCGCAAGACAGGGTCCTGGAAACACCATATATTTT.

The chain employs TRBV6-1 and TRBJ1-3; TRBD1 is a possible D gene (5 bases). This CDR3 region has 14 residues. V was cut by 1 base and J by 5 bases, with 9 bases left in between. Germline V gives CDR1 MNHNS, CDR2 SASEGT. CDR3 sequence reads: CASSEGRARNTIYF. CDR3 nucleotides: TGTGCCAGCAGTGAAGGCAGGGCCCGAAACACCATATATTTT.

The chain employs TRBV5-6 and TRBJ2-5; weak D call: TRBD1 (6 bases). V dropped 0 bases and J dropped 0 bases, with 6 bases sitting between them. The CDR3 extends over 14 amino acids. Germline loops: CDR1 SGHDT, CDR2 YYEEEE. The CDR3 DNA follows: TGTGCCAGCAGCTTGGGGGGGCACCAAGAGACCCAGTACTTC. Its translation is CASSLGGHQETQYF. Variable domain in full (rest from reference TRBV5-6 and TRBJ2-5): DAGVTQSPTHLIKTRGQQVTLRCSPKSGHDTVSWYQQALGQGPQFIFQYYEEEERQRGNFPDRFSGHQFPNYSSELNVNALLLGDSALYLCASSLGGHQETQYFGPGTRLLVL.

In DNA, the CDR3 is TGTGCCAGCAGTCATAGGACAGGGGGCGCAGGCCAAGAGACCCAGTACTTC. Its translation: CASSHRTGGAGQETQYF. J is TRBJ2-5 and V is TRBV28, with TRBD1 identical over 11 bases. The CDR3 sequence is 17 residues long. Per the germline V gene, CDR1 is MDHEN and CDR2 is SYDVKM. V lost 5 bases, J lost 1 base, and 9 bases stayed unmatched.

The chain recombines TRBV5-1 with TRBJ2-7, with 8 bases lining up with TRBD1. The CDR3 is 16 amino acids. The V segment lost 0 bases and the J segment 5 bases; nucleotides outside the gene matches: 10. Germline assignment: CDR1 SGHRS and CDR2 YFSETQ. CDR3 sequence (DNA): TGCGCCAGCAGCTTGGGCGCCGGGACAGGTATAAACGAGCAGTACTTC. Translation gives CASSLGAGTGINEQYF.

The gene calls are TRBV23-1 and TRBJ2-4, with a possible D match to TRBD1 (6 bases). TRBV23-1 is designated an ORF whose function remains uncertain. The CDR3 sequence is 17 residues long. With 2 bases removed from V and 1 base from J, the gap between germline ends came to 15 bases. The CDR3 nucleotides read TGCGCCAGCAGTCAAGCCTTAGGGACATGGGCCAAAAACATTCAGTACTTC. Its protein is CASSQALGTWAKNIQYF.

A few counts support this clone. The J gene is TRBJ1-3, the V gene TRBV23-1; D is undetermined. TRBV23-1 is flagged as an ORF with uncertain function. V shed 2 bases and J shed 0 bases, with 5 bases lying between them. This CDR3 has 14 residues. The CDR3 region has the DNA TGCGCCAGCAGTCAACATAGCTCTGGAAACACCATATATTTT. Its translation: CASSQHSSGNTIYF.

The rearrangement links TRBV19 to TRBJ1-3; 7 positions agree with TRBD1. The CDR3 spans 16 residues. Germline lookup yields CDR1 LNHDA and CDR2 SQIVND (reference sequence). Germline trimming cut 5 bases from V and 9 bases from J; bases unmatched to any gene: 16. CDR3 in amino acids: CASSFSGQEPRGTIYF. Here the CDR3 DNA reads TGTGCCAGTAGTTTCTCCGGACAGGAGCCTCGGGGCACCATATATTTT.

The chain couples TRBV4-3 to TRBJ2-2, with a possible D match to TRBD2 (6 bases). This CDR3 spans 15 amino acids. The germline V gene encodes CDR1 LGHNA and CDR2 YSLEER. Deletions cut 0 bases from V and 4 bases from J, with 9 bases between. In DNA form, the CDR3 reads TGCGCCAGCAGCCAAGATCACGGGGGCACCGGGGAGCTGTTTTTT. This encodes CASSQDHGGTGELFF.

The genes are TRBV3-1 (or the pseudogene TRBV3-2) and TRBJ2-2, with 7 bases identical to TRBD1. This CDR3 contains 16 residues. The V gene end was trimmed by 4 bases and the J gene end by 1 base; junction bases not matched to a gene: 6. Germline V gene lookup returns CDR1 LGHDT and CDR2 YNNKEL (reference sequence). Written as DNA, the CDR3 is TGTGCCAGCAGCCTCCGGACAGGACTGAACACCGGGGAGCTGTTTTTT. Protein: CASSLRTGLNTGELFF.

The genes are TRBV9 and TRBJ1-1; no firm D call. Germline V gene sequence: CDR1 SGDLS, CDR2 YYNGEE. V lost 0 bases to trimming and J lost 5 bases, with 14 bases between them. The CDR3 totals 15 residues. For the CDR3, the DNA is TGTGCCAGCAGCGTAGACCCCTCCTACTCAACTGAAGCTTTCTTT. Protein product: CASSVDPSYSTEAFF. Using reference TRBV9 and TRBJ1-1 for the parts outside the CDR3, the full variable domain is DSGVTQTPKHLITATGQRVTLRCSPRSGDLSVYWYQQSLDQGLQFLIQYYNGEERAKGNILERFSAQQFPDLHSELNLSSLELGDSALYFCASSVDPSYSTEAFFGQGTRLTVV.

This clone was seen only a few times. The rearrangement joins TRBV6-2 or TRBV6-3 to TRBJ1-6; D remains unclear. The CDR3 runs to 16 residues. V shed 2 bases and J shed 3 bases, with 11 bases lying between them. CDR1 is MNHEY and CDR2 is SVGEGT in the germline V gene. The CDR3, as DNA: TGTGCCAGCAGTTACGGGCCGCCGGACTATAATTCACCCCTCCACTTT. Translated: CASSYGPPDYNSPLHF.

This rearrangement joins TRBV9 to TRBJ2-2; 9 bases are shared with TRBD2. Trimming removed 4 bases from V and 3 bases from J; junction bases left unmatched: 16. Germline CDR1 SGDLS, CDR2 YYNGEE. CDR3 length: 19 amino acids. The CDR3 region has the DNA TGTGCCAGCAGCCCGAGCGGGGGGACCGCGGCTTCGGACACCGGGGAGCTGTTTTTT. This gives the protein CASSPSGGTAASDTGELFF.

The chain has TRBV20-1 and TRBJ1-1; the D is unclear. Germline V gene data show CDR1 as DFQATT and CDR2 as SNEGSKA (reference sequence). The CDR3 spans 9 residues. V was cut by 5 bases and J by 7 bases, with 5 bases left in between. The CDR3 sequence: CSASREAFF. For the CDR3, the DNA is TGCAGTGCTTCCCGTGAAGCTTTCTTT.

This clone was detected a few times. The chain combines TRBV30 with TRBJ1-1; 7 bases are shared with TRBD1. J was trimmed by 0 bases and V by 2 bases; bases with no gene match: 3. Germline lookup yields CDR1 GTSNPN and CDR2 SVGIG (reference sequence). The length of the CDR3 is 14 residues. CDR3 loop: CAWSLQGVNTEAFF. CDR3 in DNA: TGTGCCTGGAGTCTCCAGGGGGTGAACACTGAAGCTTTCTTT.

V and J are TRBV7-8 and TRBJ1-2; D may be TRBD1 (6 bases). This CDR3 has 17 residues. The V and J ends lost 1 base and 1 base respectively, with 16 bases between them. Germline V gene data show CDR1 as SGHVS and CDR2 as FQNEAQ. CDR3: CASSLVPMGAINYGYTF. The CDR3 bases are TGTGCCAGCAGCTTAGTTCCTATGGGGGCGATTAACTATGGCTACACCTTC.